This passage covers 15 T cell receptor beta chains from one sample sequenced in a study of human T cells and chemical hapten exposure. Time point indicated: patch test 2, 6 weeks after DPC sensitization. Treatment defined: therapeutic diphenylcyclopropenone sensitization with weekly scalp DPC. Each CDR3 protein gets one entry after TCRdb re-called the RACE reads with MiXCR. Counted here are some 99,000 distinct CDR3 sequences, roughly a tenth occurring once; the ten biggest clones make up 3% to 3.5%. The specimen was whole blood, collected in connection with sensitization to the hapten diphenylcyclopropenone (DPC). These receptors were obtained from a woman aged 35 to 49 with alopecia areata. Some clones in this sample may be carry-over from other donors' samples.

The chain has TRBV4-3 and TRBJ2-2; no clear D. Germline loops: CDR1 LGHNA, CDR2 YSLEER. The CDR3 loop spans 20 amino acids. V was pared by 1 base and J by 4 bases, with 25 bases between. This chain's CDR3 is CASSQASPSAASAGTGELFF. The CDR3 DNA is TGCGCCAGCAGCCAAGCAAGTCCCAGCGCCGCATCTGCCGGCACCGGGGAGCTGTTTTTT.

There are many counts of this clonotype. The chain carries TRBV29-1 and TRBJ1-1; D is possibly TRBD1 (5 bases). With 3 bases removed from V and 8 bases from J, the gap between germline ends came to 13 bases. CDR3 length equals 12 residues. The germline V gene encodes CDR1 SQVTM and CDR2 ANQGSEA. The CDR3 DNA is TGCAGCGTTGACGGGGCCGGGATGGAAGCTTTCTTT. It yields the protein CSVDGAGMEAFF.

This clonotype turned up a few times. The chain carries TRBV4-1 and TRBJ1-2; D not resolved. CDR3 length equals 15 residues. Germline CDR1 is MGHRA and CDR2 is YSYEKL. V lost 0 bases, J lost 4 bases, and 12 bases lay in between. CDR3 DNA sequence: TGCGCCAGCAGCCAAGATCAGCGGTTGCTCTATGGCTACACCTTC. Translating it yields CASSQDQRLLYGYTF.

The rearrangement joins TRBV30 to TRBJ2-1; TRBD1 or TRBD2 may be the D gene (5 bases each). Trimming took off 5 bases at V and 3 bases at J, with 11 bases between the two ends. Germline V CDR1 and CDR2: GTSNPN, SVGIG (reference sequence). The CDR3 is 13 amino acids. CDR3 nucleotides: TGTGCCTGGTGGGACCTGGGCTACAATGAGCAGTTCTTC. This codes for CAWWDLGYNEQFF.

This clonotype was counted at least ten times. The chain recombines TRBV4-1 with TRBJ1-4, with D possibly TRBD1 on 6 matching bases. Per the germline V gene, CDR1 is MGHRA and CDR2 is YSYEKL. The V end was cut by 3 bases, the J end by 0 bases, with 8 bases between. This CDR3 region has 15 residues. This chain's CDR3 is CASSQGAATNEKLFF. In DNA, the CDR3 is TGCGCCAGCAGCCAGGGGGCTGCAACTAATGAAAAACTGTTTTTT.

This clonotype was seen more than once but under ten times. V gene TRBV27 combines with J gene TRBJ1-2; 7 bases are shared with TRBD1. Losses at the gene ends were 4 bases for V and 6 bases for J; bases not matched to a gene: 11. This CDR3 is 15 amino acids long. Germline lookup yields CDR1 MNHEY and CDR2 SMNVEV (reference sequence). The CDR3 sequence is CASSSKTGNLHGYTF. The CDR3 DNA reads TGTGCCAGCAGTTCAAAGACAGGGAACCTTCATGGCTACACCTTC.

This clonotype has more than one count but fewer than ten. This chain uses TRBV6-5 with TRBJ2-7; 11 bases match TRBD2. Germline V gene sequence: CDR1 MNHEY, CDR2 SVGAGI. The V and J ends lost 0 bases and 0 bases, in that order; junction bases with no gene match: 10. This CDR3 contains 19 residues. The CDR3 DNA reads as TGTGCCAGCAGTTACTCCCTAGCGGGGGGCCTCATGAGCTCCTACGAGCAGTACTTC. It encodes CASSYSLAGGLMSSYEQYF.

The CDR3 spells CASSPFGGGGAQETQYF. The CDR3 DNA sequence: TGCGCCAGCAGCCCTTTCGGGGGCGGGGGGGCCCAGGAGACCCAGTACTTC. This rearrangement joins TRBV4-3 to TRBJ2-5; 9 nucleotides align to TRBD2. The CDR3 length is 17 residues. With V trimmed by 4 bases and J by 5 bases, 14 bases remained unmatched. Germline CDR1 is LGHNA and CDR2 is YSLEER.

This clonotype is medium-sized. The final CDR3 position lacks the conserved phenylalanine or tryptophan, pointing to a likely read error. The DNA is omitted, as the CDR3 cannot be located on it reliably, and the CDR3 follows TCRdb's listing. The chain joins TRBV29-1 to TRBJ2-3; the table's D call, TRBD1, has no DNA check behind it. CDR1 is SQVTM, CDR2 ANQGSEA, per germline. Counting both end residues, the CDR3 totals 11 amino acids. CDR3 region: CSVDMGVKGYL.

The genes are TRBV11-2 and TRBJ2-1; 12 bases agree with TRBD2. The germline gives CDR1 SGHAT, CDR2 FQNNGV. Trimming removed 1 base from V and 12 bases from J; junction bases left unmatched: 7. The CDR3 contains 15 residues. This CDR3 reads CASSLGASGGAVQFF. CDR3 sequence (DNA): TGTGCCAGCAGCTTAGGGGCTAGCGGGGGGGCCGTGCAGTTCTTC.

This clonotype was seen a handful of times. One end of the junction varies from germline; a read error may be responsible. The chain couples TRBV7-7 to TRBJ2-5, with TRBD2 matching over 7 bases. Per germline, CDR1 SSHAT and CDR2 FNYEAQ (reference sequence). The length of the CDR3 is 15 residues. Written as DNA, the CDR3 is TGTGCTAGCAGCTCCGCTGGGACTACACAAGAGACCCAGTACTTC. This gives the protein CASSSAGTTQETQYF.

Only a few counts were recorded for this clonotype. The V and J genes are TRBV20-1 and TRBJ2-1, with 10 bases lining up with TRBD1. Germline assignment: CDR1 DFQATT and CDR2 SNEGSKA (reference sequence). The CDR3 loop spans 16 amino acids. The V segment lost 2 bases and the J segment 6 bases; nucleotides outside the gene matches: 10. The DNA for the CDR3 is TGCAGTGCTAGATGGGGGGGGACAGGGGACCGCAATGAGCAGTTCTTC. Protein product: CSARWGGTGDRNEQFF.

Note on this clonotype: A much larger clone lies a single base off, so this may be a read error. CDR3: CASCYSAGAGEKLFF. The CDR3 DNA reads TGTGCCAGCTGTTACTCGGCAGGGGCGGGAGAAAAACTGTTTTTT. V gene TRBV6-6 combines with J gene TRBJ1-4, with D possibly TRBD1 on 6 matching bases. This CDR3 contains 15 residues. Germline V CDR1 and CDR2: MNHNY, SVGAGI (reference sequence).

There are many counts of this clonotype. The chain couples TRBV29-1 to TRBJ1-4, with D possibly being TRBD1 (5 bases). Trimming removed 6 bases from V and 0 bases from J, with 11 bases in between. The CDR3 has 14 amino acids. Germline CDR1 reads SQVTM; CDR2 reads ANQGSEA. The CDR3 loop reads CSVRKGSTNEKLFF. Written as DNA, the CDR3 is TGCAGCGTCCGAAAGGGGTCAACTAATGAAAAACTGTTTTTT.

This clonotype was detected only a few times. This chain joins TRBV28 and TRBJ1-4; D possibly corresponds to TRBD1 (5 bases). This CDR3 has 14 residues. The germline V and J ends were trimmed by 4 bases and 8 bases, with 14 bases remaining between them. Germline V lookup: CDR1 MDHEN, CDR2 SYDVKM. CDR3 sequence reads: CASSWGGEREKLFF. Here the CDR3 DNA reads TGTGCCAGCAGTTGGGGAGGGGAGAGAGAAAAACTGTTTTTT. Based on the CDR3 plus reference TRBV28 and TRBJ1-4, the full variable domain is DVKVTQSSRYLVKRTGEKVFLECVQDMDHENMFWYRQDPGLGLRLIYFSYDVKMKEKGDIPEGYSVSREKKERFSLILESASTNQTSMYLCASSWGGEREKLFFGSGTQLSVL.